This is a list of T cell receptor beta chains from one sample in a study of naive and memory T cell subsets. TCRdb re-called the UMI-ligation and nested PCR reads with MiXCR, one entry per CDR3 protein. Here the sample spans approximately 140,000 distinct CDR3 sequences, about 20% being singletons. Sequenced input: naive CD8+ T cells from blood. These receptors came from a human donor in good health. The CDR3 runs from the conserved cysteine through the conserved F or W. D genes are given only for firm matches. Clone size is shown for a subset of rows, as once, few, many or a class of expanded clone.

clone_size,j_call,d_call,v_call,cdr3_nt,cdr3_aa
.,TRBJ2-7,.,TRBV12-3/TRBV12-4,TGTGCCAGCAGTCTGGGCGCCCTCTACGAGCAGTACTTC,CASSLGALYEQYF
many,TRBJ1-1,.,TRBV2,TGTGCCAGCAGCTTGACAGCTGAAGCTTTCTTT,CASSLTAEAFF
few,TRBJ2-5,TRBD2,TRBV7-6,TGTGCCAGCAGCAAGTTAGCGGGAGAGGAGACCCAGTACTTC,CASSKLAGEETQYF
few,TRBJ2-7,.,TRBV7-9,TGTGCCAGCAGCGCTGCGACGGCGAACCCCTACGAGCAGTACTTC,CASSAATANPYEQYF
few,TRBJ1-6,.,TRBV6-5,TGTGCCAGCAGTTACGAGGGACCCTATAATTCACCCCTCCACTTT,CASSYEGPYNSPLHF
few,TRBJ2-3,TRBD1,TRBV10-1,TGCGCCAGCAGTGAGCCGGGGACAGGCACAGATACGCAGTATTTT,CASSEPGTGTDTQYF
few,TRBJ2-3,.,TRBV6-5,TGTGCCAGCAGTTTTAGTCCTGAGCGGAACACAGATACGCAGTATTTT,CASSFSPERNTDTQYF
.,TRBJ2-7,TRBD1,TRBV4-3,TGCGCCAGCAGCCCCGGACAGGGGGAAACCTACGAGCAGTACTTC,CASSPGQGETYEQYF
.,TRBJ2-3,.,TRBV7-9,TGTGCCAGCAGCCCCGGGTCTCCTTATACGCAGTATTTT,CASSPGSPYTQYF
.,TRBJ2-4,.,TRBV6-4,TGTGCCAGCAGTACCGGCTACAAAAACATTCAGTACTTC,CASSTGYKNIQYF
few,TRBJ2-5,.,TRBV24-1,TGTGCCACCCAGCAAGGACGGGCAGAGACCCAGTACTTC,CATQQGRAETQYF